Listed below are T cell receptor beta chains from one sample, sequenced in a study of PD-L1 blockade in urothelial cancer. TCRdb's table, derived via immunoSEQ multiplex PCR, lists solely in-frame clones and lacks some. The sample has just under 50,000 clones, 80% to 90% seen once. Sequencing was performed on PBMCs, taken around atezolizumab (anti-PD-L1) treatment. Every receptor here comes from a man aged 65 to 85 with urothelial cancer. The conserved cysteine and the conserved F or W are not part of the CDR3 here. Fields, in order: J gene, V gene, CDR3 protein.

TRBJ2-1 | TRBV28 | ASSTRAGGPRGRINEQF
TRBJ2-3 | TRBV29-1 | SLRTSGGADTQY
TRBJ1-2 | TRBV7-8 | ASSLDPGTAYGYT
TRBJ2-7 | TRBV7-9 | ASSLGPVSYEQY
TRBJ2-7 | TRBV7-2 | ASSLTRKGSYEQY
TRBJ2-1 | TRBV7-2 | ASSTDQAHEQF
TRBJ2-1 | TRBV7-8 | ASSLGRVRHNEQF
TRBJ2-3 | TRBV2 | ASSKLGRESTDTQY
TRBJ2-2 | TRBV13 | ASSRWSGSRTGELF
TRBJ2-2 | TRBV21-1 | ASSTGTGLNTGELF
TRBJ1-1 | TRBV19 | ASSIQGWTEAF
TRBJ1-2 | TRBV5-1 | ASSLGWGDYGYT
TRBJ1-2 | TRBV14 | ASSQAGIYGYT
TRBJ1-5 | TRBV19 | ASSFRTAINQPQH
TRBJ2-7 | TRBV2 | ASSEGHPITYEQY
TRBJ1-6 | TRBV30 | AWRTPGTGSNSPLH
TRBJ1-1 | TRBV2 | ASNRGGTEAF
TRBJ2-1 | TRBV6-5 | ASRMRAGHNEQF
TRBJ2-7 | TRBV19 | ASSIGLDYEQY
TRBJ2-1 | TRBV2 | ASSTTSGGGLDYNEQF
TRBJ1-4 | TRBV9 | ASSSGTYNEKLF
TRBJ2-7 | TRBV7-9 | ASSREGLSYEQY
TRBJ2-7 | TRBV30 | AWSSMPAGLPGYEQY
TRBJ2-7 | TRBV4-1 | ASSLNGNGYEQY
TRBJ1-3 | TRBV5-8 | ASSYGGAAGNTIY
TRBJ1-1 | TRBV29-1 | SVDATGGVNTEAF
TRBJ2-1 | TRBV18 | ASSRDYNEQF
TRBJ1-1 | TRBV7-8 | ASSWDRDTEAF
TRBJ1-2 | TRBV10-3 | AISDVGQWDYGYT
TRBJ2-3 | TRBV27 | ASSGGAVDTQY
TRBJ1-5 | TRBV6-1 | ASRGHGGRQPQH
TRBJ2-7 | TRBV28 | ASSPRAAYEQY
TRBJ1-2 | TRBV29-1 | SVERDTSNYGYT
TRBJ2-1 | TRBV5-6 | ASSLRGQLYNEQF
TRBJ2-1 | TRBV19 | ASSMGQGGISSYNEQF
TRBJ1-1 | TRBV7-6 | ASSLDGATEAF
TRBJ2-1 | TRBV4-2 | ASSQGGASLPQF
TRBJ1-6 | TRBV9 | ASSVSRVSPLH
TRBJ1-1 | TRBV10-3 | ATVRDRVGTEAF
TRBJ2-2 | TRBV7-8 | ASSLDGTGELF
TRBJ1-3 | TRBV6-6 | ASTETRVGGNTIY
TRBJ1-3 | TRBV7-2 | ASSKHRDSSGNTIY
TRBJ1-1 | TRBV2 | ASSEPGQMNTEAF
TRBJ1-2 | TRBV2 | ASSGTGFPYT
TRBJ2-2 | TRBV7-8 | ASSLFGGRASTGELF
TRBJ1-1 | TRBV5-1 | ASSLPGTEAF